This TCR beta chain derives from a study of CD8 T cells in ankylosing spondylitis. TCRdb reprocessed the 5' RACE reads via MiXCR and lists one record per CDR3 protein. The table has roughly 180,000 distinct CDR3 sequences, around 13% seen once. Germline V gene data show CDR1 as DFQATT and CDR2 as SNEGSKA (reference sequence). V was pared by 4 bases and J by 12 bases, with 19 bases between. The CDR3 spans 13 residues. The clonotype comes from a male donor with ankylosing spondylitis or in good health (not recorded which). This chain connects TRBV20-1 to TRBJ2-1, with a tentative D call TRBD2 (6 bases). Source material: blood, either unsorted or a sorted T cell fraction (not recorded which). CDR3 region: CSATKSTGGTQFF. The CDR3 coding sequence is TGCAGTGCTACTAAGAGTACAGGAGGGACGCAGTTCTTC.